This TCR beta chain was documented in a study of CD8 T cells in ankylosing spondylitis. Germline CDR1 SGHDT, CDR2 YYEEEE. V dropped 5 bases and J dropped 0 bases, with 15 bases sitting between them. The CDR3 contains 16 residues. TCRdb redid the calling of the 5' RACE reads with MiXCR, one entry per CDR3 protein. The sample records 450,000 or so distinct CDR3 sequences, 20% to 30% being singletons. This clonotype was counted only a few times. Its specificity is unknown. Study conclusions and caveats: A subset of motif variants has previously been described in the synovial fluid and blood of reactive arthritis. A CD8+ phenotype characterized the disease-linked clones, which were relatively rare in peripheral blood. In ankylosing spondylitis blood, a motif of about eight highly homologous TCR beta variants appeared characteristic.

The chain uses TRBV5-6 and TRBJ2-1; D ambiguous. This clonotype was obtained from a male donor with ankylosing spondylitis. The source material was blood, either unsorted or a sorted T cell fraction (not recorded which). CDR3 region: CASRSAAASSYNEQFF. The CDR3 DNA sequence: TGTGCCAGCAGATCCGCGGCGGCTAGCTCCTACAATGAGCAGTTCTTC.